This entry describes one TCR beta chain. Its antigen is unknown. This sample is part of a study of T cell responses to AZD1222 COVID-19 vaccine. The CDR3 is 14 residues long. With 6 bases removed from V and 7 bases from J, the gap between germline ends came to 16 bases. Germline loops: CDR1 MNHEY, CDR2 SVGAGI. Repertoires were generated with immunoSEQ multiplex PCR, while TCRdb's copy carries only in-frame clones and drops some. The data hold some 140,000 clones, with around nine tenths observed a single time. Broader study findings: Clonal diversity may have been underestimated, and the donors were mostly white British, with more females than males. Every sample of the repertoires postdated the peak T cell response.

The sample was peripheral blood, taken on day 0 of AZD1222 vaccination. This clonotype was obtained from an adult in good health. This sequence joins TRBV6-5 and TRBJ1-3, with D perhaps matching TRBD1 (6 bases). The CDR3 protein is CASRTPGQRNTIYF. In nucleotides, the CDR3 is TGTGCCAGCAGGACCCCGGGACAACGGAACACCATATATTTT.